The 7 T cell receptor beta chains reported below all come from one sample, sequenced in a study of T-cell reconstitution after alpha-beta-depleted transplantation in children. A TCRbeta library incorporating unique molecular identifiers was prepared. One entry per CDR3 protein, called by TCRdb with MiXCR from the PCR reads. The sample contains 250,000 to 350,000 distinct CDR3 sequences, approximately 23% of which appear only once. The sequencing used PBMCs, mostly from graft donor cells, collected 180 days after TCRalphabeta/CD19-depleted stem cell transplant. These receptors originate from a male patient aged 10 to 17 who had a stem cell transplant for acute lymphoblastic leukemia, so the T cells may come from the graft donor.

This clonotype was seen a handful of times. The CDR3 DNA follows: TGTGCCAGCATGTGGTCTGTTTACGAGCAGTACTTC. It yields the protein CASMWSVYEQYF. The rearrangement uses TRBV2 and TRBJ2-7; D is unresolved. The V end lost 7 bases, the J end lost 4 bases, and 11 bases lay between the germline ends. The germline V gene encodes CDR1 SNHLY and CDR2 FYNNEI. The CDR3 totals 12 residues.

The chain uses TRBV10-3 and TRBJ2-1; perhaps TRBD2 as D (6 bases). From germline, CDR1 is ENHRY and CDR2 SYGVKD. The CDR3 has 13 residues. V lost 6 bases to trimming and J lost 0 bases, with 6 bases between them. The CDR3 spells CAIREGSYNEQFF. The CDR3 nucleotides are TGTGCCATCAGGGAGGGCTCCTACAATGAGCAGTTCTTC.

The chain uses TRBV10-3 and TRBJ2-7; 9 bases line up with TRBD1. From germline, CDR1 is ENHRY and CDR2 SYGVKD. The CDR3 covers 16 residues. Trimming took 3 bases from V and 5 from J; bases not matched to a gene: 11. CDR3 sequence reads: CAISDPGTGFEDEQYF. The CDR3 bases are TGTGCCATCAGTGACCCGGGGACAGGGTTTGAGGACGAGCAGTACTTC.

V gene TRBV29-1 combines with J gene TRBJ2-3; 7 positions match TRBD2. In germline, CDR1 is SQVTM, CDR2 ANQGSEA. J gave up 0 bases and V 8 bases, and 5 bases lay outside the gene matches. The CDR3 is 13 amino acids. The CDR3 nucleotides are TGCAGCCTCGGGGGGAAAAGCACAGATACGCAGTATTTT. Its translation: CSLGGKSTDTQYF.

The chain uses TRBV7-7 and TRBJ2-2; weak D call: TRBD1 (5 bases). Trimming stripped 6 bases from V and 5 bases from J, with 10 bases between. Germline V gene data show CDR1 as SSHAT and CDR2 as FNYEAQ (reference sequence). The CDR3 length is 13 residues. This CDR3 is CASSSGWTGELFF. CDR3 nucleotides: TGTGCCAGCAGTTCAGGGTGGACCGGGGAGCTGTTTTTT. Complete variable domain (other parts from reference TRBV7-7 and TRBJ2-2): GAGVSQSPRYKVTKRGQDVTLRCDPISSHATLYWYQQALGQGPEFLTYFNYEAQPDKSGLPSDRFSAERPEGSISTLTIQRTEQRDSAMYRCASSSGWTGELFFGEGSRLTVL.

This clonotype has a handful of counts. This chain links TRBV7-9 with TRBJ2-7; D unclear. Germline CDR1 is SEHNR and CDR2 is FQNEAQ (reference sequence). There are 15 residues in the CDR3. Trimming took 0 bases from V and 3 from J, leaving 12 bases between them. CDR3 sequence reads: CASSLAAHPDYEQYF. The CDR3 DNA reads TGTGCCAGCAGCTTAGCGGCTCACCCTGACTACGAGCAGTACTTC.

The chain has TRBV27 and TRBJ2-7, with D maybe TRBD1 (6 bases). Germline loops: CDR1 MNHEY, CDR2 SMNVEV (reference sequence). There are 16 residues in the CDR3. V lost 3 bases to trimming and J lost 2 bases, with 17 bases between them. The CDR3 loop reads CASSFLGAGETYEQYF. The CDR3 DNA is TGTGCCAGCAGTTTCCTCGGGGCAGGGGAAACCTACGAGCAGTACTTC.